Below are 27 T cell receptor beta chains sequenced from a single sample in a study of cytomegalovirus exposure and HLA in healthy donors. PCR used 60 Vbeta primers and 13 Jbeta primers. The method was immunoSEQ multiplex PCR; TCRdb's version includes in-frame clones alone and lacks a portion of them. Of more than 85,000 clones detected, around 80% appear once; the ten largest clones hold over 2%. The material sequenced was PBMCs. These receptors were taken from a man aged 25 to 45 in good health and CMV-seronegative.

The chain links TRBV4-1 to TRBJ2-6; D is perhaps TRBD1 (6 bases). The V gene's germline CDR1 is MGHRA and CDR2 YSYEKL. This CDR3 is 17 amino acids long. Trimming pared 7 bases from V and 0 bases from J, leaving 16 bases between. CDR3 DNA: TGCGCCAGCACACCGGGACATGTGGTCTCTGGGGCCAACGTCCTGACTTTC. Translation: CASTPGHVVSGANVLTF.

The CDR3 DNA reads as TGTGCCAGCAGCTTGCACGGGCAGCCCCAGCATTTT. Protein sequence: CASSLHGQPQHF. The chain couples TRBV5-4 to TRBJ1-5; D not certain. This CDR3 contains 12 residues. The V gene lost 1 base and the J gene lost 7 bases, with 6 bases spanning the gap. From germline, CDR1 is SGHNT and CDR2 YYREEE (reference sequence).

This clone has just a few counts. This chain joins TRBV9 and TRBJ2-6; 7 nucleotides match TRBD1. Germline V gives CDR1 SGDLS, CDR2 YYNGEE. V shed 3 bases and J 0 bases; nucleotides not matched to a gene: 6. The CDR3 runs 17 residues. CDR3 in amino acids: CASSGGQRGSGANVLTF. CDR3 bases: TGTGCCAGCAGCGGGGGACAGAGAGGCTCTGGGGCCAACGTCCTGACTTTC.

This clone was seen at least ten times. The V call is TRBV12-5, the J call TRBJ2-6; D ambiguous. V was cut by 6 bases and J by 0 bases, with 3 bases left in between. Germline CDR1 is LGHNT and CDR2 is FRNRAP. CDR3 length: 13 amino acids. CDR3 bases: TGTGCTAGTGGGGCCTCTGGGGCCAACGTCCTGACTTTC. The encoded protein is CASGASGANVLTF. The full variable domain, rest sourced from reference TRBV12-5 and TRBJ2-6, is DARVTQTPRHKVTEMGQEVTMRCQPILGHNTVFWYRQTMMQGLELLAYFRNRAPLDDSGMPKDRFSAEMPDATLATLKIQPSEPRDSAVYFCASGASGANVLTFGAGSRLTVL.

The V and J genes are TRBV5-4 and TRBJ2-7, with 12 bases identical to TRBD2. CDR1 and CDR2 from the germline V gene are SGHNT and YYREEE (reference sequence). The V segment lost 4 bases and the J segment 3 bases; nucleotides outside the gene matches: 5. CDR3 length: 15 amino acids. The DNA of the CDR3 is TGTGCCAGCAGCCAAGGACTAGCGGGGCACTACGAGCAGTACTTC. The encoded protein is CASSQGLAGHYEQYF.

This clone was detected once. The chain joins TRBV7-2 to TRBJ2-7; D unclear. From germline, CDR1 is SGHTA and CDR2 FQGNSA. The CDR3 totals 14 residues. Trimming cost V 2 bases and J 2 bases, with 10 bases left between them. CDR3 DNA: TGTGCCAGCAGCTTACCAGGTGCCCCCTACGAGCAGTACTTC. Residues: CASSLPGAPYEQYF.

The CDR3 reads CASSMEGNQPQHF. The DNA of the CDR3 is TGTGCCAGCAGTATGGAGGGAAATCAGCCCCAGCATTTT. The chain employs TRBV11-2 and TRBJ1-5; no definite D call. Germline V gene lookup returns CDR1 SGHAT and CDR2 FQNNGV. Deletions cut 6 bases from V and 4 bases from J, with 10 bases between. CDR3 length equals 13 residues.

The CDR3 region is CAWSFAAVAAGYTF. The CDR3 region has the DNA TGTGCCTGGAGTTTTGCGGCAGTGGCGGCTGGCTACACCTTC. The chain combines TRBV30 with TRBJ1-2; D not certain. The CDR3 totals 14 residues. The V end lost 2 bases, the J end lost 7 bases, and 17 bases lay between the germline ends. From germline, CDR1 is GTSNPN and CDR2 SVGIG (reference sequence).

V gene TRBV4-1 combines with J gene TRBJ2-7; 9 bases align to TRBD1. The CDR3 has 15 residues. Germline V gene sequence: CDR1 MGHRA, CDR2 YSYEKL. The trim removed 1 base at V and 2 bases at J, leaving 3 bases unmatched. The CDR3 region is CASSQGQGGTYEQYF. The CDR3 DNA reads as TGCGCCAGCAGCCAAGGACAGGGGGGGACCTACGAGCAGTACTTC.

The genes are TRBV2 and TRBJ1-6; TRBD1 matches at 9 bases. Trimming took 1 base from V and 7 from J; bases not matched to a gene: 2. This CDR3 is 15 amino acids long. Per germline, CDR1 SNHLY and CDR2 FYNNEI. The CDR3 DNA is TGTGCCAGCAGTGAAGTTGGACAGGGGAATTCACCCCTCCACTTT. This sequence encodes CASSEVGQGNSPLHF.

This clone was found a few times. The chain couples TRBV28 to TRBJ1-3; D is possibly TRBD1 (6 bases). The CDR3 consists of 13 residues. CDR1 and CDR2 (germline): MDHEN, SYDVKM. The V end was cut by 8 bases, the J end by 1 base, with 9 bases between. The CDR3 DNA sequence: TGTGCCAGCTCCAGGGGATCTGGAAACACCATATATTTT. Encoded protein: CASSRGSGNTIYF.

V usage is TRBV5-1 and J usage is TRBJ2-3, with 7 positions matching TRBD1. The junction had 7 bases not matched to a gene; V was cut back by 3 bases and J by 6 bases. The CDR3 is made up of 14 amino acids. Germline CDR1 and CDR2: SGHRS and YFSETQ. This CDR3 is CASSSGQVQDTQYF. CDR3 nucleotide sequence: TGCGCCAGCAGCTCAGGACAGGTTCAGGATACGCAGTATTTT.

The gene calls are TRBV7-2 and TRBJ1-4; D unresolved. The V end lost 1 base, the J end lost 5 bases, and 11 bases lay between the germline ends. Germline CDR1 is SGHTA and CDR2 is FQGNSA. The CDR3 has 15 residues. The CDR3 sequence: CASSLVGRSNEKLFF. For the CDR3, the DNA is TGTGCCAGCAGCTTAGTTGGGAGGTCGAATGAAAAACTGTTTTTT.

The V and J genes are TRBV18 and TRBJ1-1; 8 bases match TRBD1. Unmatched junction bases numbered 6, after V lost 2 bases and J lost 1 base. CDR1 KGHSH and CDR2 LQKENI come from the germline V gene. The CDR3 consists of 16 residues. The CDR3 DNA sequence: TGTGCCAGCTCACCAACGGGTGGGACAGGGAACACTGAAGCTTTCTTT. Residues: CASSPTGGTGNTEAFF.

This clone has ten or more counts. This sequence joins TRBV4-1 and TRBJ1-4; D possibly corresponds to TRBD1 (5 bases). V dropped 6 bases and J dropped 6 bases, with 17 bases sitting between them. CDR1 is MGHRA and CDR2 is YSYEKL in the germline V gene. The CDR3 contains 15 residues. CDR3 bases: TGCGCCAGCAGTCCCGGGCCCGGGGGGTATGAAAAACTGTTTTTT. It encodes CASSPGPGGYEKLFF.

The chain links TRBV29-1 to TRBJ2-7; 8 bases line up with TRBD2. J lost 3 bases, V lost 2 bases, and 12 bases had no gene match. The germline gives CDR1 SQVTM, CDR2 ANQGSEA. The CDR3 is 16 amino acids. The CDR3 coding sequence is TGCAGCGTTGAAAAACGGCGGGGGGAAGGTCGCTACGAGCAGTACTTC. Protein sequence: CSVEKRRGEGRYEQYF.

This clone showed up just a few times. The rearrangement links TRBV9 to TRBJ1-5, with 7 bases that match TRBD1. Germline V CDR1 and CDR2: SGDLS, YYNGEE. CDR3 length: 14 residues. V lost 3 bases to trimming and J lost 7 bases; unmatched junction nucleotides: 7. This CDR3 reads CASSAGGNGQPQHF. The DNA of the CDR3 is TGTGCCAGCAGCGCAGGGGGAAACGGACAGCCCCAGCATTTT.

This clone appeared once. CDR3: CASSLDTRTGDHYGYTF. In nucleotides, the CDR3 is TGTGCCAGCAGCTTAGATACCCGGACAGGGGATCACTATGGCTACACCTTC. The rearrangement uses TRBV11-2 and TRBJ1-2; 9 bases are a match to TRBD1. Germline lookup yields CDR1 SGHAT and CDR2 FQNNGV. V gave up 0 bases and J gave up 3 bases; unmatched junction bases: 8. CDR3 length: 17 amino acids.

This clone was observed once. The gene calls are TRBV2 and TRBJ2-3; 10 bases are shared with TRBD2. Trimming removed 2 bases from V and 3 bases from J; junction bases left unmatched: 5. CDR3 length equals 16 residues. Germline V gene data show CDR1 as SNHLY and CDR2 as FYNNEI. The CDR3 here is CASSESQLAGTDTQYF. CDR3 bases: TGTGCCAGCAGTGAATCCCAACTAGCGGGAACAGATACGCAGTATTTT. Full variable domain (outside the CDR3, taken from reference TRBV2 and TRBJ2-3): EPEVTQTPSHQVTQMGQEVILRCVPISNHLYFYWYRQILGQKVEFLVSFYNNEISEKSEIFDDQFSVERPDGSNFTLKIRSTKLEDSAMYFCASSESQLAGTDTQYFGPGTRLTVL.

This chain links TRBV5-4 with TRBJ2-1; D possibly corresponds to TRBD1 (6 bases). The V gene's germline CDR1 is SGHNT and CDR2 YYREEE (reference sequence). Trimming left V 3 bases short and J 3 bases short, with 10 bases between. This CDR3 region has 14 residues. The CDR3 region has the DNA TGTGCCAGCAGCTACCGCAGGGGCTACAATGAGCAGTTCTTC. It yields the protein CASSYRRGYNEQFF.

This clone was seen more than once but under ten times. This sequence joins TRBV7-2 and TRBJ1-5; TRBD1 might be the D (5 bases). There are 14 residues in the CDR3. Germline V gene lookup returns CDR1 SGHTA and CDR2 FQGNSA. The V end was cut by 1 base, the J end by 4 bases, with 8 bases between. The CDR3 sequence: CASSLVQGNQPQHF. In DNA, the CDR3 is TGTGCCAGCAGCTTAGTGCAGGGAAATCAGCCCCAGCATTTT.

The table lists this clone with many counts. The chain employs TRBV5-1 and TRBJ1-4; D possibly corresponds to TRBD1 (5 bases). V lost 1 base to trimming and J lost 3 bases, with 10 bases between them. Germline V CDR1 and CDR2: SGHRS, YFSETQ. The CDR3 contains 15 residues. The CDR3, as DNA: TGCGCCAGCAGCTTGAGCGGGACGGCTAATGAAAAACTGTTTTTT. The encoded protein is CASSLSGTANEKLFF.

This clone was recorded once. This CDR3 is CASSSDSGGISDTQYF. Written as DNA, the CDR3 is TGTGCCAGCAGCTCAGATAGCGGGGGAATCTCAGATACGCAGTATTTT. This sequence joins TRBV7-8 and TRBJ2-3, with TRBD2 matching over 9 bases. Per the germline V gene, CDR1 is SGHVS and CDR2 is FQNEAQ. The CDR3 is 16 residues long. V lost 4 bases, J lost 4 bases, and 9 bases stayed unmatched.

The genes are TRBV2 and TRBJ2-5, with TRBD1 matching over 8 bases. Germline values: CDR1 SNHLY, CDR2 FYNNEI. There are 15 residues in the CDR3. Trimming cost V 3 bases and J 5 bases; bases outside gene matches: 8. The CDR3 sequence is CASSEIWTGWETQYF. Written as DNA, the CDR3 is TGTGCCAGCAGTGAGATTTGGACAGGGTGGGAGACCCAGTACTTC. Based on the CDR3 plus reference TRBV2 and TRBJ2-5, the full variable domain is EPEVTQTPSHQVTQMGQEVILRCVPISNHLYFYWYRQILGQKVEFLVSFYNNEISEKSEIFDDQFSVERPDGSNFTLKIRSTKLEDSAMYFCASSEIWTGWETQYFGPGTRLLVL.

This clone showed up just once. The chain uses TRBV7-7 and TRBJ2-5, with TRBD2 identical over 9 bases. Germline V lookup: CDR1 SSHAT, CDR2 FNYEAQ (reference sequence). Trimming cost V 5 bases and J 5 bases; bases outside gene matches: 12. This CDR3 spans 16 amino acids. CDR3 bases: TGTGCCAGCAGCCCAGCTGGCGGGAGGGCCTCTGAGACCCAGTACTTC. This translates into CASSPAGGRASETQYF.

The chain joins TRBV7-2 to TRBJ2-3, with 8 bases fitting TRBD2. Per germline, CDR1 SGHTA and CDR2 FQGNSA. The CDR3 has 16 amino acids. The J segment lost 1 base and the V segment lost 5 bases, leaving 8 bases of the junction unmatched. In DNA, the CDR3 is TGTGCCAGCAGCCAACAAGCGGGGGTCGGCACAGATACGCAGTATTTT. Amino acid sequence: CASSQQAGVGTDTQYF.

This clone has only one observation. V and J are TRBV10-1 and TRBJ2-1; 13 bases map to TRBD2. Germline assignment: CDR1 WNHNN and CDR2 SYGVQD (reference sequence). The trim removed 3 bases at V and 5 bases at J, leaving 1 base unmatched. This CDR3 is built from 15 residues. Here the CDR3 reads CASSEGLAGDNEQFF. The CDR3 coding sequence is TGCGCCAGCAGTGAAGGACTAGCGGGAGACAATGAGCAGTTCTTC.